In its sample, the clone carrying this T cell receptor beta chain was seen many times. As yet, its antigen is unknown. Each CDR3 protein gets one entry after TCRdb re-called the 5' RACE reads with MiXCR. The table lists 700,000 to 850,000 distinct CDR3 sequences, 10% to 15% of them singletons. These data originate in a study of CD8 T cells in ankylosing spondylitis. General observations from the study: Past research had described some motif variants in reactive arthritis synovial fluid and blood. Made up of roughly 8 highly homologous variants, a TCR beta motif appeared characteristic of ankylosing spondylitis blood. Reportedly, matched ankylosing spondylitis synovial fluid was significantly enriched for disease-linked clones.

The V and J ends lost 7 bases and 4 bases respectively, with 7 bases between them. The CDR3 covers 12 residues. This receptor was obtained from a male donor with ankylosing spondylitis. The chain couples TRBV12-3 or TRBV12-4 to TRBJ2-2; D not resolved. Sequenced: blood, either unsorted or a sorted T cell fraction (not recorded which). CDR3 residues: CASKVGTGELFF. The CDR3 coding sequence is TGTGCCAGCAAAGTGGGCACCGGGGAGCTGTTTTTT.